This T cell receptor beta chain was identified in a study of blood T cell repertoires in COVID-19. Whole-study context: Whether acute or convalescent, the COVID-19 samples came from the United States, Italy and Spain. From T cells, B-cell-depleted T cells, or PBMCs came the material, which was cDNA or gDNA.

In the authors' methods: Amplification from reference gene primers served as the basis for estimated nucleated cell counts. Sequenced by immunoSEQ multiplex PCR; TCRdb stores in-frame clones only, minus some. The V and J calls and clone size are taken from that table; D and trimming were inferred from the DNA. The sample consists of 170,000 or so clones, around nine tenths of them appearing once. The CDR3 consists of 17 residues. With V trimmed by 2 bases and J by 4 bases, 10 bases remained unmatched. CDR1 LGHNA and CDR2 YSLEER come from the germline V gene. The TCR sequence derives from a woman younger than 30 who had recovered from COVID-19. This rearrangement joins TRBV4-3 to TRBJ1-2; 10 bases are shared with TRBD1. Input material: peripheral blood. The CDR3, as DNA: TGCGCCAGCAGCCAACAACTGCCGGGACAGGGGCCCTATGGCTACACCTTC. It is translated as CASSQQLPGQGPYGYTF.